Presented here are 12 T cell receptor beta chains from one specimen sequenced in a study of blood T cell repertoires in COVID-19. Libraries were prepared by immunoSEQ multiplex PCR; TCRdb keeps only in-frame clonotypes and omits some of them. Among about 240,000 clones, 85% to 90% were seen once, and the ten largest hold more than 3.5%. The specimen sequenced was PBMCs or T cells enriched from blood (not recorded which). These receptors were collected from a woman aged 30 to 39 who had recovered from COVID-19.

The chain combines TRBV29-1 with TRBJ2-7; 9 nucleotides line up with TRBD1. The CDR3 sequence is 13 residues long. Germline values: CDR1 SQVTM, CDR2 ANQGSEA. V dropped 6 bases and J dropped 4; count of bases not matched to a gene: 7. In DNA form, the CDR3 reads TGCAGCGTCGGGTGGACAGGGGCGTACGAGCAGTACTTC. It specifies CSVGWTGAYEQYF.

The rearrangement uses TRBV2 and TRBJ1-5, with D hard to call. V lost 4 bases to trimming and J lost 4 bases, with 8 bases between them. CDR1 and CDR2 from the germline V gene are SNHLY and FYNNEI. The CDR3 is made up of 13 amino acids. CDR3 bases: TGTGCCAGCAGTGGAGGAACGAATCAGCCCCAGCATTTT. It codes for CASSGGTNQPQHF.

The J gene is TRBJ1-6, the V gene TRBV7-9, with unresolved D. Trimming pared 3 bases from V and 8 bases from J, leaving 5 bases between. CDR3 size: 12 residues. Germline V gives CDR1 SEHNR, CDR2 FQNEAQ (reference sequence). The CDR3: CASSFLDSPLHF. The DNA for the CDR3 is TGTGCCAGCAGCTTCCTTGATTCACCCCTCCACTTT.

The chain is built from TRBV30 and TRBJ1-5; no clear D. The germline V gene encodes CDR1 GTSNPN and CDR2 SVGIG (reference sequence). The ends were cut back, 1 base at V and 5 bases at J, with 12 bases in the middle. The CDR3 is 14 amino acids. CDR3 region: CAWSAGIGDQPQHF. CDR3 DNA: TGTGCCTGGAGTGCCGGGATAGGTGATCAGCCCCAGCATTTT.

This clone occurred once. The chain employs TRBV19 and TRBJ1-1; 8 positions match TRBD1. The germline V gene has CDR1 LNHDA and CDR2 SQIVND (reference sequence). The CDR3 is made up of 15 amino acids. V was clipped by 4 bases and J by 0 bases; unmatched bases: 4. CDR3: CASSKPGQVNTEAFF. The CDR3 DNA follows: TGTGCCAGTAGTAAACCGGGACAGGTGAACACTGAAGCTTTCTTT.

The gene calls are TRBV28 and TRBJ1-4; 9 nucleotides agree with TRBD1. The germline CDR1 and CDR2 sequences are MDHEN and SYDVKM. This CDR3 region has 15 residues. Trimming took 5 bases from V and 5 from J; bases not matched to a gene: 6. CDR3 loop: CASSPSGTGNEKLFF. The CDR3 DNA is TGTGCCAGCAGTCCCTCCGGGACAGGGAATGAAAAACTGTTTTTT.

This chain joins TRBV27 and TRBJ2-5; possible D gene TRBD2, 6 bases. CDR3 length equals 14 residues. Trimming removed 0 bases at V and 9 bases at J, with 14 bases between. Germline V gives CDR1 MNHEY, CDR2 SMNVEV (reference sequence). For the CDR3, the DNA is TGTGCCAGCAGTTTATCGACGGGGGAGTGGCCCCAGTACTTC. Its protein is CASSLSTGEWPQYF.

CDR3 in amino acids: CASSSGQVSEAFF. The DNA for the CDR3 is TGTGCCAGCAGTTCGGGACAGGTCTCTGAAGCTTTCTTT. This rearrangement joins TRBV27 to TRBJ1-1, with 8 bases lining up with TRBD1. This CDR3 contains 13 residues. CDR1 is MNHEY and CDR2 is SMNVEV in the germline V gene (reference sequence). The V gene end was trimmed by 4 bases and the J gene end by 6 bases; junction bases not matched to a gene: 4.

V gene TRBV10-3 combines with J gene TRBJ1-5; no firm D call. The ends were cut back, 7 bases at V and 4 bases at J, with 14 bases in the middle. In germline, CDR1 is ENHRY, CDR2 SYGVKD. The length of the CDR3 is 14 residues. The CDR3 nucleotides are TGTGCCATCAAGGCGGATACTTCAAATCAGCCCCAGCATTTT. It encodes CAIKADTSNQPQHF.

This chain joins TRBV7-2 and TRBJ2-5; 15 nucleotides align to TRBD2. Trimming took 2 bases from V and 4 from J; bases not matched to a gene: 2. The CDR3 spans 16 residues. Per germline, CDR1 SGHTA and CDR2 FQGNSA. CDR3 in amino acids: CASSLRGLAGGETQYF. The CDR3 DNA follows: TGTGCCAGCAGCTTAAGGGGACTAGCGGGAGGAGAGACCCAGTACTTC. The full variable domain, in which reference TRBV7-2 and TRBJ2-5 provide the parts outside the CDR3, is GAGVSQSPSNKVTEKGKDVELRCDPISGHTALYWYRQSLGQGLEFLIYFQGNSAPDKSGLPSDRFSAERTGGSVSTLTIQRTQQEDSAVYLCASSLRGLAGGETQYFGPGTRLLVL.

This clone was detected only once. V usage is TRBV18 and J usage is TRBJ2-1; 7 bases match TRBD1. The V segment lost 2 bases and the J segment 5 bases; nucleotides outside the gene matches: 9. This CDR3 is 16 amino acids long. Germline assignment: CDR1 KGHSH and CDR2 LQKENI. The CDR3: CASSPIKGGLDNEQFF. DNA of the CDR3: TGTGCCAGCTCACCAATTAAAGGGGGCTTAGACAATGAGCAGTTCTTC. The entire variable domain, with the rest obtained from reference TRBV18 and TRBJ2-1, is as follows: NAGVMQNPRHLVRRRGQEARLRCSPMKGHSHVYWYRQLPEEGLKFMVYLQKENIIDESGMPKERFSAEFPKEGPSILRIQQVVRGDSAAYFCASSPIKGGLDNEQFFGPGTRLTVL.

The chain uses TRBV6-2 or TRBV6-3 and TRBJ1-1; possible D gene TRBD1, 5 bases. The germline CDR1 and CDR2 sequences are MNHEY and SVGEGT. Trimming cost V 5 bases and J 1 base, with 11 bases left between them. The CDR3 has 14 residues. The CDR3 loop reads CASSGARANTEAFF. DNA of the CDR3: TGTGCCAGCAGTGGGGCAAGGGCGAACACTGAAGCTTTCTTT.